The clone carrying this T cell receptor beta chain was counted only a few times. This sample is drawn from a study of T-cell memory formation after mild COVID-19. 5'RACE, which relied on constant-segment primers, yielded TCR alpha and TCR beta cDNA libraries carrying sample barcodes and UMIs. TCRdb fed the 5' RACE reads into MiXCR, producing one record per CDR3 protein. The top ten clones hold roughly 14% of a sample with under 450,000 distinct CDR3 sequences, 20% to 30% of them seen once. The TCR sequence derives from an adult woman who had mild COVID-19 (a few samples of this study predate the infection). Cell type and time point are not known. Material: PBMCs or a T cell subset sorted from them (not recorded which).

This chain's CDR3 is CASSALAGGSSYEQYF. The CDR3, as DNA: TGTGCCAGCAGCGCCCTAGCTGGAGGGAGCTCCTACGAGCAGTACTTC. The chain employs TRBV2 and TRBJ2-7, with D possibly TRBD2 on 6 matching bases. Germline V gives CDR1 SNHLY, CDR2 FYNNEI. The CDR3 has 16 residues. V shed 6 bases and J shed 0 bases, with 18 bases lying between them.